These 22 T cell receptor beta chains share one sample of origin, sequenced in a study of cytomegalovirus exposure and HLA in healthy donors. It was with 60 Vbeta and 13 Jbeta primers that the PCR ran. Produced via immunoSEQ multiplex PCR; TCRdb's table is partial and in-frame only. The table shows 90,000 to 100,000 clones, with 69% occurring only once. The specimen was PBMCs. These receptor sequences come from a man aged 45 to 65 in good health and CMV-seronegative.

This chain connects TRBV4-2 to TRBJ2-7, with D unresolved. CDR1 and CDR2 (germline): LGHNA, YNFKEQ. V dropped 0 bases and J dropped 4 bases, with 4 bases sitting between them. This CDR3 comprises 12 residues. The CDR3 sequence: CASSQDQYEQYF. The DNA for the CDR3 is TGTGCCAGCAGCCAAGATCAATACGAGCAGTACTTC.

The CDR3 loop reads CASRPDSLNEKLFF. The CDR3 DNA follows: TGTGCCAGCAGACCAGACAGTCTTAATGAAAAACTGTTTTTT. The rearrangement joins TRBV7-9 to TRBJ1-4; perhaps TRBD1 as D (5 bases). This CDR3 region has 14 residues. The V and J ends lost 6 bases and 4 bases respectively, with 12 bases between them. Germline CDR1 SEHNR, CDR2 FQNEAQ (reference sequence).

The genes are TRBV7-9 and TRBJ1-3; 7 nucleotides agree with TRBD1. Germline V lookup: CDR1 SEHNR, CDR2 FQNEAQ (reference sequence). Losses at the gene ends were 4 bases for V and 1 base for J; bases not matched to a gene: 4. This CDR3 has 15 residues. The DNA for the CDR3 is TGTGCCAGCAGCTCTGACAGGGCTTCTGGAAACACCATATATTTT. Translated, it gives CASSSDRASGNTIYF.

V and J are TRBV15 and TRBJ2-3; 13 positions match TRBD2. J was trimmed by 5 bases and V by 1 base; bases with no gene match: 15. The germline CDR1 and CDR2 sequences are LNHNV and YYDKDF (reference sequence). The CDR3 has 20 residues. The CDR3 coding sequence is TGTGCCACCAGCAGAGCCTCCATACCGGGACTAGCGGGAAAAGAAGATACGCAGTATTTT. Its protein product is CATSRASIPGLAGKEDTQYF.

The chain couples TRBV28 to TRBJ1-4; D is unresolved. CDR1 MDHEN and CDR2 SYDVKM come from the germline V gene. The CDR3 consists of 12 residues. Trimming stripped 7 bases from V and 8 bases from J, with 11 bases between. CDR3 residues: CASTAGYEKLFF. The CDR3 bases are TGTGCCAGCACGGCGGGGTACGAAAAACTGTTTTTT.

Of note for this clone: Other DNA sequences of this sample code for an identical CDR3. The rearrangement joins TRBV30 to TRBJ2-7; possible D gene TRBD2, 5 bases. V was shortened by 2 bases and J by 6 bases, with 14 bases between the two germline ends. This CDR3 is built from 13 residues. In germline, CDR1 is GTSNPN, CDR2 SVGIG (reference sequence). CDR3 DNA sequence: TGTGCCTGGAGTAGAAATCGGGGTGTCGAGCAGTACTTC. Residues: CAWSRNRGVEQYF.

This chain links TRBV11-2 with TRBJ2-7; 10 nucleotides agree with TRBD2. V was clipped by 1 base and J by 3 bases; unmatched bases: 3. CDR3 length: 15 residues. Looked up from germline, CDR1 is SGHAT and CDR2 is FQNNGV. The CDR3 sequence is CASSLALAGDYEQYV. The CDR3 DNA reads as TGTGCCAGCAGCTTAGCTCTAGCGGGGGACTACGAGCAGTACGTC.

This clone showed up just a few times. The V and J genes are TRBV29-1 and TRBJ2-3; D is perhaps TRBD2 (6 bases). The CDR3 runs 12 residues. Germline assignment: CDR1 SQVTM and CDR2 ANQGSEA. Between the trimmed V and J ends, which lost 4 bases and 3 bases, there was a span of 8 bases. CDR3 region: CSVGLATDTQYF. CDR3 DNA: TGCAGCGTTGGGCTAGCGACAGATACGCAGTATTTT.

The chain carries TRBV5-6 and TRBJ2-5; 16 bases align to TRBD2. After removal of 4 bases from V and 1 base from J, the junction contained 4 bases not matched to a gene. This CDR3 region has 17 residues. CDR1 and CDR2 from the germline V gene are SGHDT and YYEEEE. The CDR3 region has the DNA TGTGCCAGCAGCAAGGGACTAGCGGGGGGGCCCCAAGAGACCCAGTACTTC. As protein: CASSKGLAGGPQETQYF.

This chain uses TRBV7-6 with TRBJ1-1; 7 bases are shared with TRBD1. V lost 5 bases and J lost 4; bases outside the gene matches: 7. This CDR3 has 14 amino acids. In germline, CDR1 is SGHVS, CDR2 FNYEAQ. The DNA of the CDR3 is TGTGCCAGCAGCCGACTCGACAGGGTCACTGAAGCTTTCTTT. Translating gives CASSRLDRVTEAFF.

This CDR3 reads CAWRRGEVINEKLFF. CDR3 nucleotides: TGTGCCTGGAGGCGGGGAGAGGTCATTAATGAAAAACTGTTTTTT. The chain joins TRBV30 to TRBJ1-4; D gene ambiguous. Trimming stripped 3 bases from V and 4 bases from J, with 15 bases between. This CDR3 spans 15 amino acids. From germline, CDR1 is GTSNPN and CDR2 SVGIG (reference sequence).

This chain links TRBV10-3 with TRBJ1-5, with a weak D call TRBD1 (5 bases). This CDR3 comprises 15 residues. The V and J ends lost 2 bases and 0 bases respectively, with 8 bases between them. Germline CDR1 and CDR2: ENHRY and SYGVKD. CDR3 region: CAISEDSHSNQPQHF. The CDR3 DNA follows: TGTGCCATCAGTGAGGACAGCCATAGCAATCAGCCCCAGCATTTT.

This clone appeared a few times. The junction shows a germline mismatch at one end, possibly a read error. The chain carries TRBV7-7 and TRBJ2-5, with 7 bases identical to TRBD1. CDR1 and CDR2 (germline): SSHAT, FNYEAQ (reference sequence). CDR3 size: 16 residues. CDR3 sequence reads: CASSARTGSVQETQYF. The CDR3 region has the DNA TGTGCTAGCAGCGCCCGGACAGGTTCAGTCCAGGAGACCCAGTACTTC.

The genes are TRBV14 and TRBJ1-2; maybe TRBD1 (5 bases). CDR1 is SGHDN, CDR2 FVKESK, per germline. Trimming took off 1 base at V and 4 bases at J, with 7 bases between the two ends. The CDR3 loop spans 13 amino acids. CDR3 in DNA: TGTGCCAGCAGCCAAGGACAGCTCTATGGCTACACCTTC. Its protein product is CASSQGQLYGYTF.

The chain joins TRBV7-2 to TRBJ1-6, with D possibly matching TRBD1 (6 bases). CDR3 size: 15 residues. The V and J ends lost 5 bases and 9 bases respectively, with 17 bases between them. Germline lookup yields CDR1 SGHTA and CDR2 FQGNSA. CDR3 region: CASSPRTAASSPLHF. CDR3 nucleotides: TGTGCCAGCAGCCCCCGGACAGCTGCTAGTTCACCCCTCCACTTT.

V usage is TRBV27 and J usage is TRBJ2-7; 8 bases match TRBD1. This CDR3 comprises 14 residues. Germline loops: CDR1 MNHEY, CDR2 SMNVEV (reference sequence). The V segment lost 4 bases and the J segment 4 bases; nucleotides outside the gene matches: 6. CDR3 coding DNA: TGTGCCAGCAGTTCAGGGACAGGAAGGTACGAGCAGTACGTC. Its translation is CASSSGTGRYEQYV.

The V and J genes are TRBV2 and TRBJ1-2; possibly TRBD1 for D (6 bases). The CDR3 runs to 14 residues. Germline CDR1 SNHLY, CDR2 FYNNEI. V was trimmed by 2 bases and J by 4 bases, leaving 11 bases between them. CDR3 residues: CASSEWTASYGYTF. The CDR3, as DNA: TGTGCCAGCAGTGAATGGACAGCTAGCTATGGCTACACCTTC.

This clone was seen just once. The CDR3 region is CAWSVSQNYGYTF. The CDR3 nucleotides are TGTGCCTGGAGTGTATCGCAGAACTATGGCTACACCTTC. This chain uses TRBV30 with TRBJ1-2; D is unclear. The V and J ends lost 0 bases and 2 bases respectively, with 7 bases between them. The CDR3 contains 13 residues. The germline V gene has CDR1 GTSNPN and CDR2 SVGIG (reference sequence).

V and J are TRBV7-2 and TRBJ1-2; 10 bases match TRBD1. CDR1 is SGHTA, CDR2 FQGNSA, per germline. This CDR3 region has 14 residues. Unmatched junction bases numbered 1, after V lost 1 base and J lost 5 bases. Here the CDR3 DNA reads TGTGCCAGCAGCTTAGTGGGACAGGGGTATGGCTACACCTTC. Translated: CASSLVGQGYGYTF.

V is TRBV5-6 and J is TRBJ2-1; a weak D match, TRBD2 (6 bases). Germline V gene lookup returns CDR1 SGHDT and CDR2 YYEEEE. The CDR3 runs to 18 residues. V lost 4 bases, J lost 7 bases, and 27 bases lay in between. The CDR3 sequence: CASSNGITSPIYINEQFF. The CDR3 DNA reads TGTGCCAGCAGCAATGGGATCACTAGCCCGATATATATAAATGAGCAGTTCTTC.

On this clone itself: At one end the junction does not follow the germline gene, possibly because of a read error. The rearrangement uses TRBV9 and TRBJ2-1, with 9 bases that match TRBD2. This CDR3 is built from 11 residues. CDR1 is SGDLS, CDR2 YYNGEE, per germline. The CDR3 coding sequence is TGTGCCAGCAGCGGGGGGACTAGCCCCCTCTTC. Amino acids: CASSGGTSPLF.

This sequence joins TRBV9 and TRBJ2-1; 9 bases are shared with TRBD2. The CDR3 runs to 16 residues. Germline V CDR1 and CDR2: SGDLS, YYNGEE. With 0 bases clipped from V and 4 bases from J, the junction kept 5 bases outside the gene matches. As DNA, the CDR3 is TGTGCCAGCAGCGTAGTCCAGCGGGGGGATTACAATGAGCAGTTCTTC. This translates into CASSVVQRGDYNEQFF.